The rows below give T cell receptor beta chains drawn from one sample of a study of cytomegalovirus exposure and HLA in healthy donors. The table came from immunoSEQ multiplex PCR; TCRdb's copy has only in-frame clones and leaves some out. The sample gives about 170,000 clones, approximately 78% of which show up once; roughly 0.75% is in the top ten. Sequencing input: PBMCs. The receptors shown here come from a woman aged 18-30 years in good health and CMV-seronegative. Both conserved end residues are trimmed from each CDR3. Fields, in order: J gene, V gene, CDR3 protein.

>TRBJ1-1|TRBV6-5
ASRGASIAEAF
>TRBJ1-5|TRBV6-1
ASRQADQPQH
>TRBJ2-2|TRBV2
ASSTRNTGELF
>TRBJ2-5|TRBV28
ASSWLTPQETQY
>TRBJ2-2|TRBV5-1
ASSRLWGQGADTRELF
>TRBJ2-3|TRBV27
ASSLQWLSTDTQY
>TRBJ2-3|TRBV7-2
ASSASSSSTDTQY
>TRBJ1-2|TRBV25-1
ASKNTGGQGFYGYT
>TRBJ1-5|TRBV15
ATSRGPGQKTPSNQPQH
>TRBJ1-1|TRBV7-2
ASSQGPTANTEAF
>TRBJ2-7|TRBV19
ASSIPGLASLDEQY
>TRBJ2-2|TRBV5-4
ASSLVPGSGGELF
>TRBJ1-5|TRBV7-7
ASSLEGQINQPQH
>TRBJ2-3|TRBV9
ASSVVGGSTDTQY
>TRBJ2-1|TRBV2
ANSKSSAYNEQF
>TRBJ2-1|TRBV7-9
ASNRGRDNEQF